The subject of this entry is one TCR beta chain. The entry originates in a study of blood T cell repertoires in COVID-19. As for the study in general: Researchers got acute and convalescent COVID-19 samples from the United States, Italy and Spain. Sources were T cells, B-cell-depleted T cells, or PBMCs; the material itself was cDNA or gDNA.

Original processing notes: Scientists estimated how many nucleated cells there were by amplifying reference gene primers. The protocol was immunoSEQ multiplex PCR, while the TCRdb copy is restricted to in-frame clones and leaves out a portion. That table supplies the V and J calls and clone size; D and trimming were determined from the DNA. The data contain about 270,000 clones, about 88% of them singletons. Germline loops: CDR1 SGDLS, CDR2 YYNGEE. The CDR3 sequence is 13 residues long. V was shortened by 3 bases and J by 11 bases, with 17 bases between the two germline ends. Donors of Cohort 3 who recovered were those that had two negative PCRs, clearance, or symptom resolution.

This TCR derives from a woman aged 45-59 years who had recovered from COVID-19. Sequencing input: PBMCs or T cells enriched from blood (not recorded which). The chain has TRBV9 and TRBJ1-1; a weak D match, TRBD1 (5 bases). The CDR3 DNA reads TGTGCCAGCAGCGAGGTGGGGCCCGAGGATGCTTTCTTT. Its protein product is CASSEVGPEDAFF.